This entry lists 22 T cell receptor beta chains sequenced from one sample in a study of blood T cell repertoires in COVID-19. The assay was immunoSEQ multiplex PCR, and TCRdb's table has in-frame clones only and misses some. The table has hundreds of thousands of clones, roughly 88% seen once; the top ten hold approximately 7.2%. Sequencing was done on a sample of peripheral blood. The receptors were gathered from a woman under 40 who had recovered from COVID-19.

The V and J genes are TRBV4-1 and TRBJ1-2; 7 nucleotides line up with TRBD1. The CDR3 is 13 amino acids. CDR1 MGHRA and CDR2 YSYEKL come from the germline V gene. V was clipped by 4 bases and J by 6 bases; unmatched bases: 5. The CDR3 region is CASSPRGQDGYTF. The CDR3 region has the DNA TGCGCCAGCAGCCCTAGGGGGCAGGATGGCTACACCTTC.

CDR3 DNA: TGTGCCAGCAGGGGGACAGCAGGCTACGAGCAGTACTTC. Its protein is CASRGTAGYEQYF. This chain links TRBV28 with TRBJ2-7; 7 bases map to TRBD1. With 6 bases clipped from V and 3 bases from J, the junction kept 5 bases outside the gene matches. This CDR3 spans 13 amino acids. Germline V gene sequence: CDR1 MDHEN, CDR2 SYDVKM.

The chain recombines TRBV5-4 with TRBJ1-4; possible D gene TRBD1, 6 bases. Germline CDR1 reads SGHNT; CDR2 reads YYREEE (reference sequence). The V gene lost 3 bases and the J gene lost 0 bases, with 12 bases spanning the gap. The CDR3 runs 16 residues. The CDR3 protein is CASSSGTQPTNEKLFF. The CDR3 DNA reads as TGTGCCAGCAGCTCCGGGACACAGCCAACTAATGAAAAACTGTTTTTT.

The chain's CDR3 is CASSLGPSGIGFSNQPQHF. DNA for the CDR3: TGTGCCAGCAGCTTAGGTCCCTCGGGGATCGGGTTTAGCAATCAGCCCCAGCATTTT. The J gene is TRBJ1-5, the V gene TRBV7-9; D gene unclear. This CDR3 spans 19 amino acids. Trimming cost V 1 base and J 0 bases, with 19 bases left between them. Germline lookup yields CDR1 SEHNR and CDR2 FQNEAQ (reference sequence).

This clone appeared a single time. This chain uses TRBV7-3 with TRBJ1-1; D may be TRBD1 (5 bases). CDR1 SGHTA and CDR2 FQGTGA come from the germline V gene. V was cut by 2 bases and J by 5 bases, with 12 bases left in between. The CDR3 has 14 residues. CDR3 protein: CASSLGGTRTEAFF. CDR3 DNA sequence: TGTGCCAGCAGCTTAGGGGGGACTCGGACTGAAGCTTTCTTT.

The chain carries TRBV19 and TRBJ1-5; 10 positions match TRBD1. CDR3 length: 15 residues. J was trimmed by 2 bases and V by 7 bases; bases with no gene match: 5. Germline V gene lookup returns CDR1 LNHDA and CDR2 SQIVND (reference sequence). CDR3 in amino acids: CASIGGTGGNQPQHF. Written as DNA, the CDR3 is TGTGCCAGTATTGGGGGGACAGGGGGCAATCAGCCCCAGCATTTT.

Remarks on this clone: Other DNA sequences within the sample encode an identical CDR3. The rearrangement uses TRBV28 and TRBJ2-2, with 11 bases fitting TRBD2. From germline, CDR1 is MDHEN and CDR2 SYDVKM. The CDR3 loop spans 17 amino acids. V was clipped by 3 bases and J by 1 base; unmatched bases: 4. This CDR3 reads CASSLAGLAGNTGELFF. The CDR3 DNA sequence: TGTGCCAGCAGTTTGGCCGGACTAGCGGGGAACACCGGGGAGCTGTTTTTT.

The rearrangement links TRBV7-2 to TRBJ2-5; TRBD1 is a possible D gene (5 bases). The germline CDR1 and CDR2 sequences are SGHTA and FQGNSA. V was trimmed by 5 bases and J by 8 bases, leaving 12 bases between them. CDR3 length: 12 amino acids. This CDR3 reads CASSVLGETQYF. In DNA form, the CDR3 reads TGTGCCAGCAGCGTCTTAGGGGAAACCCAGTACTTC.

The gene calls are TRBV28 and TRBJ1-2, with D hard to call. This CDR3 comprises 14 residues. CDR1 and CDR2 from the germline V gene are MDHEN and SYDVKM. V lost 1 base, J lost 4 bases, and 10 bases lay in between. The CDR3 DNA sequence: TGTGCCAGCAGTTTATCTCCCAGGTTCTATGGCTACACCTTC. Encoded protein: CASSLSPRFYGYTF.

The chain joins TRBV6-2 or TRBV6-3 to TRBJ2-7; D may be TRBD2 (6 bases). V was shortened by 4 bases and J by 4 bases, with 14 bases between the two germline ends. Germline CDR1 is MNHEY and CDR2 is SVGEGT. The CDR3 extends over 14 amino acids. The CDR3 loop is CASSFSRGMYEQYF. The CDR3 coding sequence is TGTGCCAGCAGTTTTTCTCGGGGGATGTACGAGCAGTACTTC.

The rearrangement uses TRBV3-1 (or the pseudogene TRBV3-2) and TRBJ2-7, with D possibly matching TRBD1 (5 bases). Germline CDR1 is LGHDT and CDR2 is YNNKEL (reference sequence). V lost 6 bases to trimming and J lost 0 bases, with 15 bases between them. CDR3 length: 15 residues. The CDR3 loop is CASSFGVDSSYEQYF. CDR3 sequence (DNA): TGTGCCAGCAGTTTTGGTGTCGACAGCTCCTACGAGCAGTACTTC.

This clone was counted at least ten times. The genes are TRBV6-2 or TRBV6-3 and TRBJ1-6, with D uncertain. CDR3 length: 12 amino acids. Germline V gives CDR1 MNHEY, CDR2 SVGEGT. Trimming took 3 bases from V and 7 from J, leaving 4 bases between them. CDR3 in amino acids: CASSYMNSPLHF. The CDR3 bases are TGTGCCAGCAGTTATATGAATTCACCCCTCCACTTT.

V usage is TRBV28 and J usage is TRBJ2-7, with a weak D call TRBD2 (7 bases). The V and J ends lost 2 bases and 7 bases respectively, with 18 bases between them. Germline-derived CDR1 and CDR2 are MDHEN and SYDVKM. This CDR3 has 15 residues. CDR3 loop: CASSLVSQGGSEQYF. CDR3 in DNA: TGTGCCAGCAGTTTAGTATCACAGGGAGGGTCAGAGCAGTACTTC.

This clone has only one observation. V gene TRBV7-9 combines with J gene TRBJ1-6; the D gene is possibly TRBD1 (6 bases). Trimming left V 5 bases short and J 7 bases short, with 15 bases between. The CDR3 sequence is 15 residues long. Germline CDR1 SEHNR, CDR2 FQNEAQ (reference sequence). The CDR3 loop is CASSLIGGRNSPLHF. CDR3 nucleotide sequence: TGTGCCAGCAGCCTAATAGGGGGTCGGAATTCACCCCTCCACTTT.

The chain uses TRBV7-7 and TRBJ2-7; 8 bases map to TRBD1. Germline trimming cut 4 bases from V and 1 base from J; bases unmatched to any gene: 3. Germline loops: CDR1 SSHAT, CDR2 FNYEAQ (reference sequence). The length of the CDR3 is 14 residues. This CDR3 reads CASSSGQGSYEQYF. Here the CDR3 DNA reads TGTGCCAGCAGCTCTGGACAGGGATCCTACGAGCAGTACTTC.

The chain couples TRBV30 to TRBJ1-5; 9 bases are a match to TRBD1. Per the germline V gene, CDR1 is GTSNPN and CDR2 is SVGIG (reference sequence). V gave up 4 bases and J gave up 7 bases; unmatched junction bases: 8. The CDR3 length is 14 residues. This CDR3 is CAWNRQGGGQPQHF. The CDR3 DNA reads TGTGCCTGGAATCGACAGGGGGGCGGACAGCCCCAGCATTTT.

The chain combines TRBV5-1 with TRBJ1-1; D may be TRBD1 (5 bases). The CDR3 is made up of 14 amino acids. V lost 3 bases, J lost 3 bases, and 12 bases lay in between. Germline V gene lookup returns CDR1 SGHRS and CDR2 YFSETQ. The CDR3 reads CASSWGERDTEAFF. As DNA, the CDR3 is TGCGCCAGCAGCTGGGGGGAGCGGGACACTGAAGCTTTCTTT.

This clone was seen more than once but under ten times. The rearrangement joins TRBV4-2 to TRBJ1-2; 8 positions match TRBD1. Per the germline V gene, CDR1 is LGHNA and CDR2 is YNFKEQ. V lost 5 bases, J lost 2 bases, and 7 bases stayed unmatched. The CDR3 loop spans 15 amino acids. The CDR3 nucleotides read TGTGCCAGCAGCACGCAGGGGGCAGGCAACTATGGCTACACCTTC. Residues: CASSTQGAGNYGYTF.

The chain is built from TRBV18 and TRBJ2-1; tentative D call: TRBD2 (6 bases). The germline V gene encodes CDR1 KGHSH and CDR2 LQKENI. V lost 6 bases to trimming and J lost 7 bases, with 13 bases between them. This CDR3 contains 13 residues. CDR3 protein: CASSRERFNEQFF. Written as DNA, the CDR3 is TGTGCCAGCTCTCGGGAGCGATTTAATGAGCAGTTCTTC.

The chain joins TRBV7-7 to TRBJ2-1; possible D gene TRBD1, 6 bases. The CDR3 has 15 residues. V lost 5 bases and J lost 2, with 13 bases in between. In germline, CDR1 is SSHAT, CDR2 FNYEAQ (reference sequence). Here the CDR3 reads CASSVGTPTYNEQFF. CDR3 coding DNA: TGTGCCAGCAGCGTTGGGACACCAACCTACAATGAGCAGTTCTTC.

The V call is TRBV19, the J call TRBJ2-1, with 9 nucleotides matching TRBD2. Germline V gives CDR1 LNHDA, CDR2 SQIVND (reference sequence). Unmatched junction bases numbered 14, after V lost 7 bases and J lost 7 bases. The CDR3 runs to 16 residues. The CDR3 sequence: CASKELGRGGLNEQFF. CDR3 in DNA: TGTGCCAGTAAAGAACTAGGGCGGGGGGGCTTAAATGAGCAGTTCTTC. Full variable domain (missing parts from reference TRBV19 and TRBJ2-1): DGGITQSPKYLFRKEGQNVTLSCEQNLNHDAMYWYRQDPGQGLRLIYYSQIVNDFQKGDIAEGYSVSREKKESFPLTVTSAQKNPTAFYLCASKELGRGGLNEQFFGPGTRLTVL.

The genes are TRBV15 and TRBJ2-7; possible D gene TRBD2, 6 bases. V lost 1 base to trimming and J lost 0 bases, with 7 bases between them. The CDR3 runs to 14 residues. Looked up from germline, CDR1 is LNHNV and CDR2 is YYDKDF (reference sequence). Here the CDR3 DNA reads TGTGCCACCAGCAGAGCGGGGGACTCCTACGAGCAGTACTTC. Protein: CATSRAGDSYEQYF.